This T cell receptor beta chain derives from a study of OX40 agonist ivuxolimab in advanced cancers. CDR3 size: 15 residues. The V end lost 5 bases, the J end lost 7 bases, and 20 bases lay between the germline ends. Germline CDR1 is SGHAT and CDR2 is FQNNGV. Using immunoSEQ multiplex PCR, the repertoire was profiled, and TCRdb retains in-frame clones only, with some absent. The sample has about 100,000 clones, around 85% seen once; the top ten hold less than 6.5%. The chain is built from TRBV11-2 and TRBJ1-2; D not certain. This TCR came from an adult with an advanced solid tumor such as melanoma, head and neck, liver or kidney cancer. Sample: CD4+ or CD8+ T cells sorted from blood, taken in a trial of the OX40 agonist ivuxolimab. The CDR3: CASSPDPSWGSGYTF. The CDR3 bases are TGTGCCAGCAGCCCGGACCCCAGTTGGGGTTCTGGCTACACCTTC.